By sample share, the clone carrying this TCR beta chain is medium-sized. What it binds is not known. CDR3 length: 14 residues. Germline V gene lookup returns CDR1 DFQATT and CDR2 SNEGSKA (reference sequence). J lost 7 bases, V lost 2 bases, and 11 bases had no gene match. The data are from a study of early T cells in non-severe SARS-CoV-2 infection. Findings and caveats of the study: Matching with VDJdb favored anti-spike CD8 responses (missing private and CD4 specificities).

Unique molecular identifiers were affixed to single, distinct cDNA molecules. TCRdb re-called the 5' RACE reads through MiXCR, storing one row per CDR3 protein. The table lists tens of thousands of distinct CDR3 sequences, approximately 8.9% of them singletons. The sequence derives from an adult who was a healthcare worker with PCR-confirmed SARS-CoV-2 infection or an uninfected control (not recorded which). Specimen: whole blood. The chain couples TRBV20-1 to TRBJ2-7, with 7 nucleotides matching TRBD2. CDR3 residues: CSARPDERGGEQYF. The CDR3 DNA reads TGCAGTGCTAGACCCGACGAGCGGGGAGGGGAGCAGTACTTC.